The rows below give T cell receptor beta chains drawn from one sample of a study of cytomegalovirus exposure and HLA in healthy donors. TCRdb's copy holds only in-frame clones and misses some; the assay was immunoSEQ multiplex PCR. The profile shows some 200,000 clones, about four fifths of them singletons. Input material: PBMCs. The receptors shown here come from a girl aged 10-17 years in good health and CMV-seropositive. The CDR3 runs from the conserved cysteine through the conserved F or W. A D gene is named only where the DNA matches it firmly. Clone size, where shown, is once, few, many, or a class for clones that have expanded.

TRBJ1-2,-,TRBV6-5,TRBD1,CASRKDRGVSGYTF,TGTGCCAGCAGAAAAGACAGGGGTGTAAGTGGCTACACCTTC
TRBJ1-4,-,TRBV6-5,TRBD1,CASRSPGQGSEKLFF,TGTGCCAGCAGGAGCCCGGGACAGGGGTCTGAAAAACTGTTTTTT
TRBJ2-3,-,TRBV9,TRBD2,CASSVGTSGTDTQYF,TGTGCCAGCAGCGTAGGTACTAGCGGTACAGATACGCAGTATTTT
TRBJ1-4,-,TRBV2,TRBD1,CASAGGTGWEKLFF,TGTGCCAGCGCCGGGGGGACAGGGTGGGAAAAACTGTTTTTT
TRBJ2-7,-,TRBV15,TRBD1,CATSLRQGSYEQYF,TGTGCCACCAGCTTGCGACAGGGGAGCTACGAGCAGTACTTC
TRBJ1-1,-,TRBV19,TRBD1,CASSSFGTGGTEAFF,TGTGCCAGTAGTTCGTTTGGGACAGGGGGCACTGAAGCTTTCTTT
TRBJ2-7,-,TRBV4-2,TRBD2,CASSQEAAGVSYEQYF,TGTGCCAGCAGCCAAGAGGCGGCGGGGGTCTCCTACGAGCAGTACTTC
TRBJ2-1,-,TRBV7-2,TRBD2,CASSFRPGTSGGALGEQFF,TGTGCCAGCAGCTTCAGACCCGGGACTAGCGGGGGGGCCCTGGGTGAGCAGTTCTTC
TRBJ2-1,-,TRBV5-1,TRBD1,CASSRDRKNNEQFF,TGCGCCAGCAGCAGGGACAGGAAGAACAATGAGCAGTTCTTC
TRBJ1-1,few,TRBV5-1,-,CASSLREVSLNTEAFF,TGCGCCAGCAGCTTAAGGGAGGTTTCATTAAACACTGAAGCTTTCTTT
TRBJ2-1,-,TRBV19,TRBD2,CASSIRGLAGGPYNEQFF,TGTGCCAGTAGTATCCGGGGACTAGCGGGGGGGCCGTACAATGAGCAGTTCTTC
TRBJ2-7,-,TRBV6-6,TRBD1,CASSSPPTGDYEQYF,TGTGCCAGCAGTAGCCCGCCGACAGGGGACTACGAGCAGTACTTC
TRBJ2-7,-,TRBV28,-,CASSANVLGGYEQYF,TGTGCCAGCAGTGCCAACGTCCTTGGCGGTTACGAGCAGTACTTC
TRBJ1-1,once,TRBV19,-,CASKAGPNTEAFF,TGTGCCAGTAAGGCGGGACCGAACACTGAAGCTTTCTTT